This paragraph covers one TCR beta chain sequence. This receptor's antigen is unknown. The input lacks base qualities; no much larger clone sits a single base away. At one collaborating source in Seattle, patients were enrolled during active infection and were followed longitudinally through the course of disease. Whole blood was collected in K2EDTA tubes by collaborating institutions according to the institutions' own protocols. Collaborator samples were shipped for TCRbeta analysis as frozen whole blood, isolated PBMCs, or DNA extracted from either sample type. These data originate in a study of blood T cell repertoires in COVID-19 (dated by TCRdb to 2020 to 2022). About the investigation overall: The collaborator samples originated in the United States, Italy and Spain and spanned the acute and convalescent phases of COVID-19. The repertoires were made available in a free public database intended to serve as a resource for research on the immune response to SARS-CoV-2. Nearly every sample came with metadata listing a de-identified subject ID, COVID-19 status, age in years and sex. Where available, HLA class I and class II types were taken from metadata supplied by the sample provider and were not determined by assay-based typing. The samples were drawn from the first 160 participants of the ongoing ImmuneRACE study and from 950 to 1,500 subjects provided by 6 global collaborators. Deeply sampled blood TCRbeta repertoires from subjects exposed to, actively infected with, or recovered from COVID-19 were included in the dataset. The material from the prospective study consisted of cDNA or gDNA derived from T cells, B-cell-depleted T cells, or PBMCs.

The CDR3 goes from the cysteine to the phenylalanine over 14 residues. Only the CDR3 region is kept as DNA, spanning 42 bases read in frame from base 1. The germline V gene yields SNHLY for CDR1 and FYNNEI for CDR2. Compared with germline, V lacks 8 bases and J lacks 4 bases; bases without a gene match: 4. TCRbeta CDR3 regions were amplified from genomic DNA using the immunoSEQ Assay, a bias-controlled multiplex PCR. Per the source publication's procedure: The number of nucleated cells in each sample was estimated by amplification of reference gene primers within the assay. To quantify the absolute abundance of each unique TCRbeta CDR3 rearrangement, sequence reads were collapsed and filtered. For each sample, productive Simpson clonality was calculated as the square root of Simpson's diversity index over productive rearrangements. The immuneACCESS repertoire file appears here via TCRdb, limited to in-frame rearrangements. These files lack a portion of the clones; in checked studies, under half of the deficit traces to unresolved V genes, and the cause of the others is not known. The V and J calls and the clone size are those of that table, but D and trimming were determined from the DNA. The sample yields over 200,000 clones; about four fifths were counted once. The ten largest clones capture approximately 8% of the sample.

The full study reports these points: The amount of clinical and demographic metadata varied by source and participant and was provided uncurated.

The source material was peripheral blood. The chain uses TRBV2 and TRBJ2-6; 8 junctional bases match TRBD1. The source of this sequence is a woman older than 75 with COVID-19, enrolled during active disease. The nucleotides read TGTGCCAGCCTGGGACAGGTCGGGGCCAACGTCCTGACTTTC. Translated, it gives CASLGQVGANVLTF.